Sequencing of this T cell receptor (beta chain) was carried out in a study of response to subunit inactivated influenza vaccine. This clonotype occurred a few times. No antigen is known for it. Findings and limits, study-wide: Each seasonal influenza vaccination recruits few new T cells, the authors suggested.

The V and J ends lost 2 bases and 7 bases respectively, with 12 bases between them. This CDR3 is 15 amino acids long. Germline-derived CDR1 and CDR2 are SGHTA and FQGNSA. TCRdb processed the RT-PCR reads anew with MiXCR; each CDR3 protein has one entry. The top ten hold less than 15% of the sample, which has 540,000 or so distinct CDR3 sequences, 10% to 15% seen once. The material was PBMCs from blood, obtained about 6 weeks after vaccination. The sequence came from a man between 45 and 60 years old who received an inactivated influenza vaccine. The J gene is TRBJ1-6, the V gene TRBV7-2; a possible D gene is TRBD1 (6 bases). The CDR3 DNA reads TGTGCCAGCAGCTTAATGTCCAGGGGCAATTCACCCCTCCACTTT. This gives the protein CASSLMSRGNSPLHF.